One and the same sample provided the 20 T cell receptor beta chains below, sequenced in a study of identical twins. TCRdb reprocessed the 5' RACE reads via MiXCR and lists one record per CDR3 protein. The sample includes fewer than 800,000 distinct CDR3 sequences, under 8.5% of them seen just once. The sample also formed part of further work on yellow fever vaccine responses in identical twins.

The sequenced sample was PBMCs. These receptors originate from a woman under 30 in good health.

There are a few counts of this clonotype. The chain employs TRBV24-1 and TRBJ2-2; D assignment may be TRBD1 or TRBD2 (5 bases each). Germline V gene sequence: CDR1 KGHDR, CDR2 SFDVKD. The CDR3 is 14 amino acids. The V gene lost 5 bases and the J gene lost 4 bases, with 10 bases spanning the gap. CDR3 nucleotide sequence: TGTGCCACCAGTGGGGGCGCGGGCACCGGGGAGCTGTTTTTT. Translated: CATSGGAGTGELFF.

This clonotype turned up a few times. The J gene is TRBJ2-5, the V gene TRBV7-9, with D perhaps TRBD1 (5 bases). Germline CDR1 is SEHNR and CDR2 is FQNEAQ (reference sequence). With 5 bases removed from V and 1 base from J, the gap between germline ends came to 11 bases. There are 14 residues in the CDR3. The CDR3 region is CASSPGAIQETQYF. The CDR3 nucleotides are TGTGCCAGCAGCCCTGGGGCCATCCAAGAGACCCAGTACTTC.

The chain is built from TRBV12-3 or TRBV12-4 and TRBJ2-5; 9 nucleotides line up with TRBD2. The CDR3 loop spans 15 amino acids. Trimming cost V 5 bases and J 5 bases; bases outside gene matches: 9. The CDR3 sequence is CASSPLAGPMETQYF. For the CDR3, the DNA is TGTGCCAGCAGTCCCCTAGCGGGGCCGATGGAGACCCAGTACTTC.

DNA of the CDR3: TGTGCCAGCAGCCAAGAGGCAGGAACGGACACCGGGGAGCTGTTTTTT. Translated: CASSQEAGTDTGELFF. The chain combines TRBV3-1 with TRBJ2-2; D is unresolved. V lost 0 bases and J 3 bases, leaving 11 bases between the germline ends. The germline gives CDR1 LGHDT, CDR2 YNNKEL (reference sequence). This CDR3 has 16 amino acids.

This clonotype was seen a few times. The rearrangement links TRBV7-2 to TRBJ2-7; D is tentatively TRBD1 or TRBD2 (5 bases each). CDR3 length: 16 amino acids. Germline CDR1 reads SGHTA; CDR2 reads FQGNSA. V was pared by 0 bases and J by 1 base, with 13 bases between. CDR3 nucleotide sequence: TGTGCCAGCAGCTTAGCCGGGGCACCCCGATCCTACGAGCAGTACTTC. It encodes CASSLAGAPRSYEQYF.

This clonotype has a handful of counts. The chain uses TRBV29-1 and TRBJ2-3; 12 bases fit TRBD2. V shed 6 bases, J shed 3 bases, and the junction held 4 bases outside the gene matches. This CDR3 contains 14 residues. CDR1 SQVTM and CDR2 ANQGSEA come from the germline V gene. CDR3: CSVGLAGLTDTQYF. The CDR3 nucleotides are TGCAGCGTAGGACTAGCGGGACTTACAGATACGCAGTATTTT.

This clonotype was observed a handful of times. The chain recombines TRBV7-8 with TRBJ2-7; D perhaps matches TRBD2 (6 bases). The germline V and J ends were trimmed by 1 base and 7 bases, with 14 bases remaining between them. Germline CDR1 reads SGHVS; CDR2 reads FQNEAQ. The CDR3 is 14 amino acids. CDR3 DNA sequence: TGTGCCAGCAGCTTAGGTGACTTGGCGGGGGAGCAGTACTTC. Translated, it gives CASSLGDLAGEQYF.

The table lists this clonotype with many counts. The chain joins TRBV7-8 to TRBJ2-1; D perhaps matches TRBD2 (5 bases). Germline assignment: CDR1 SGHVS and CDR2 FQNEAQ. The V gene lost 1 base and the J gene lost 12 bases, with 7 bases spanning the gap. This CDR3 has 11 amino acids. The CDR3 here is CASSLVSGQFF. CDR3 bases: TGTGCCAGCAGCTTAGTAAGCGGGCAGTTCTTC. Looking up the rest from reference TRBV7-8 and TRBJ2-1 gives the full variable domain: GAGVSQSPRYKVAKRGQDVALRCDPISGHVSLFWYQQALGQGPEFLTYFQNEAQLDKSGLPSDRFFAERPEGSVSTLKIQRTQQEDSAVYLCASSLVSGQFFGPGTRLTVL.

This clonotype was detected ten times or more. The chain recombines TRBV29-1 with TRBJ1-1, with D perhaps TRBD1 (5 bases). V was clipped by 6 bases and J by 0 bases, with 14 bases between them. Germline V CDR1 and CDR2: SQVTM, ANQGSEA. This CDR3 is 14 amino acids long. CDR3 sequence reads: CSVPGGAMNTEAFF. CDR3 sequence (DNA): TGCAGCGTCCCCGGAGGGGCTATGAACACTGAAGCTTTCTTT.

This clonotype was counted a few times. This sequence joins TRBV9 and TRBJ2-1; 7 nucleotides align to TRBD2. The germline gives CDR1 SGDLS, CDR2 YYNGEE. Losses at the gene ends were 2 bases for V and 4 bases for J; bases not matched to a gene: 9. The CDR3 is 16 residues long. The chain's CDR3 is CASSVAALAEYNEQFF. CDR3 in DNA: TGTGCCAGCAGCGTGGCCGCGCTAGCGGAATACAATGAGCAGTTCTTC.

V is TRBV18 and J is TRBJ1-1; D remains ambiguous. The CDR3 contains 13 residues. From germline, CDR1 is KGHSH and CDR2 LQKENI. The V end was cut by 0 bases, the J end by 5 bases, with 7 bases between. CDR3 loop: CASSPPAFTEAFF. For the CDR3, the DNA is TGTGCCAGCTCACCACCGGCGTTTACTGAAGCTTTCTTT.

This chain links TRBV20-1 with TRBJ2-5; 12 bases are shared with TRBD2. The CDR3 is 14 amino acids. V was clipped by 2 bases and J by 3 bases; unmatched bases: 1. The germline V gene encodes CDR1 DFQATT and CDR2 SNEGSKA (reference sequence). CDR3 sequence reads: CSARRTSGKETQYF. CDR3 DNA sequence: TGCAGTGCTAGACGGACTAGCGGGAAAGAGACCCAGTACTTC.

At least ten counts were recorded for this clonotype. This sequence joins TRBV12-3 or TRBV12-4 and TRBJ1-2, with a possible D match to TRBD1 (5 bases). The CDR3 consists of 12 residues. Trimming removed 6 bases at V and 10 bases at J, with 15 bases between. Here the CDR3 reads CASRGPRRNYTF. The CDR3 region has the DNA TGTGCCAGCAGGGGGCCCAGACGGAACTACACCTTC.

The chain carries TRBV7-9 and TRBJ1-5; D remains ambiguous. CDR1 is SEHNR and CDR2 is FQNEAQ in the germline V gene (reference sequence). Trimming removed 5 bases at V and 6 bases at J, with 11 bases between. The CDR3 sequence is 13 residues long. The CDR3 coding sequence is TGTGCCAGCAGCCAGGATACGATTCAGCCCCAGCATTTT. Translation: CASSQDTIQPQHF. Combining the CDR3 with reference TRBV7-9 and TRBJ1-5 gives the whole variable domain DTGVSQNPRHKITKRGQNVTFRCDPISEHNRLYWYRQTLGQGPEFLTYFQNEAQLEKSRLLSDRFSAERPKGSFSTLEIQRTEQGDSAMYLCASSQDTIQPQHFGDGTRLSIL.

The rearrangement joins TRBV27 to TRBJ2-7; D is uncertain. Germline V gives CDR1 MNHEY, CDR2 SMNVEV (reference sequence). V was cut by 3 bases and J by 5 bases, with 14 bases left in between. The CDR3 has 14 residues. Written as DNA, the CDR3 is TGTGCCAGCAGTTTTACAAGGGCCTCGGACGAGCAGTACGTC. This encodes CASSFTRASDEQYV.

Only a few counts were recorded for this clonotype. CDR3 in amino acids: CASSQGVDSFFYEQYV. CDR3 DNA: TGCGCCAGCAGCCAAGGGGTGGACTCGTTCTTCTACGAGCAGTACGTC. The chain couples TRBV4-1 to TRBJ2-7; D possibly corresponds to TRBD2 (5 bases). V was shortened by 1 base and J by 3 bases, with 16 bases between the two germline ends. This CDR3 region has 16 residues. Germline lookup yields CDR1 MGHRA and CDR2 YSYEKL.

This clonotype was observed a few times. The chain has TRBV27 and TRBJ2-2; weak D call: TRBD2 (5 bases). V was pared by 3 bases and J by 6 bases, with 8 bases between. In germline, CDR1 is MNHEY, CDR2 SMNVEV (reference sequence). This CDR3 region has 13 residues. The CDR3 region is CASSFGRAGELFF. As DNA, the CDR3 is TGTGCCAGCAGTTTCGGGCGGGCCGGGGAGCTGTTTTTT.

This clonotype was detected a few times. The rearrangement uses TRBV12-3 or TRBV12-4 and TRBJ2-5; 8 positions agree with TRBD1. The trim removed 3 bases at V and 3 bases at J, leaving 9 bases unmatched. The length of the CDR3 is 16 residues. The chain's CDR3 is CASSFWWVDREETQYF. The CDR3 nucleotides are TGTGCCAGCAGTTTTTGGTGGGTGGACAGGGAAGAGACCCAGTACTTC.

This clonotype was found a few times. The V gene is TRBV18, the J gene TRBJ2-7; 7 bases are shared with TRBD1. Trimming removed 4 bases from V and 5 bases from J; junction bases left unmatched: 2. Germline values: CDR1 KGHSH, CDR2 LQKENI. The CDR3 has 12 amino acids. CDR3 region: CASSLDRDEQYV. Written as DNA, the CDR3 is TGTGCCAGCTCACTCGACAGGGACGAGCAGTACGTC.

This clonotype has more than one count but fewer than ten. V and J are TRBV14 and TRBJ1-1; a possible D gene is TRBD1 (5 bases). V was clipped by 1 base and J by 3 bases, with 9 bases between them. The CDR3 is made up of 14 amino acids. In germline, CDR1 is SGHDN, CDR2 FVKESK. Here the CDR3 reads CASSQAGGDTEAFF. In DNA form, the CDR3 reads TGTGCCAGCAGCCAAGCTGGGGGAGACACTGAAGCTTTCTTT.